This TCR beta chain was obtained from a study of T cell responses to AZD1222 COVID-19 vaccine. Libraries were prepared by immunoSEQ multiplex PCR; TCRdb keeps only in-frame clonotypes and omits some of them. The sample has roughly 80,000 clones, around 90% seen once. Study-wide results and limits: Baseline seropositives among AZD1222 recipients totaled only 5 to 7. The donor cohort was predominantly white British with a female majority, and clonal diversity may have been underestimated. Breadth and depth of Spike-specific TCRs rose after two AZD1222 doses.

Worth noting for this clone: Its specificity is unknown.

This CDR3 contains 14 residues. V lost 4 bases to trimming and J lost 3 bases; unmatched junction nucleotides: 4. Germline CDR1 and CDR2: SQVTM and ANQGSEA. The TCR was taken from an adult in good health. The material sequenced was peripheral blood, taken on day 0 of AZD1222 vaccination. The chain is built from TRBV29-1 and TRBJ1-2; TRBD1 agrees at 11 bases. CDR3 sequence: CSVGGQGGYYGYTF. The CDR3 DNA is TGCAGCGTTGGGGGACAGGGGGGATACTATGGCTACACCTTC. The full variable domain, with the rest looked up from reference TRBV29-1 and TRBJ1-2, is SAVISQKPSRDICQRGTSLTIQCQVDSQVTMMFWYRQQPGQSLTLIATANQGSEATYESGFVIDKFPISRPNLTFSTLTVSNMSPEDSSIYLCSVGGQGGYYGYTFGSGTRLTVV.